This T cell receptor (beta chain) was recovered during a study of shared clonotypes between healthy human individuals. For this clone: One junction end disagrees with the germline gene, perhaps due to a read error.

The naive CD8 population came from CD45RO-negative cells selected for CCR7, without terminally differentiated effector memory CD45RA+ cells. Donors, healthy HIV-negative adults, lacked recent acute infections or vaccinations. Only Caucasian adults living in Nashville, Tennessee made up the donor group. CDR3 length: 13 amino acids. Germline values: CDR1 SGHVS, CDR2 FNYEAQ. The assay was immunoSEQ multiplex PCR, and TCRdb's table has in-frame clones only and misses some. Of almost 700,000 clones in the sample, about 91% are singletons; the top ten hold approximately 22%. The receptor was isolated from a man younger than 45 in good health. Sequencing was done on a sample of naive CD8+ T cells sorted from blood. This sequence joins TRBV7-6 and TRBJ2-7; 7 bases agree with TRBD2. As DNA, the CDR3 is TGTGCCAGCAGCCTAGCGGAGTACTACGAGCAGTACTTC. Translating it yields CASSLAEYYEQYF.